This T cell receptor (beta chain) came from a study of shared T cell receptors in the human thymus. The CDR3 length is 14 residues. The V segment lost 5 bases and the J segment 4 bases; nucleotides outside the gene matches: 6. Germline assignment: CDR1 SQVTM and CDR2 ANQGSEA. Sequencing used immunoSEQ multiplex PCR; TCRdb keeps in-frame clones, though not all of them. Here the sample spans 500,000 to 850,000 clones, about 89% being singletons. In addition, the sample was reused for a study of human thymus T cells. This second study notes: The thymus tissue came from resections taken during corrective heart surgery. Repertoires from thymus and blood appeared to show biased V and J gene usage. A high degree of thymic repertoire overlap among unrelated individuals was reported in related research.

The sample consisted of thymocytes. This chain links TRBV29-1 with TRBJ1-1, with 11 bases aligning to TRBD1. The origin of this receptor is a boy under three years old with a congenital heart defect. The CDR3 here is CSVQGTGGPTEAFF. Here the CDR3 DNA reads TGCAGCGTTCAAGGGACAGGGGGTCCCACTGAAGCTTTCTTT. Full variable domain (rest looked up from reference TRBV29-1 and TRBJ1-1): SAVISQKPSRDICQRGTSLTIQCQVDSQVTMMFWYRQQPGQSLTLIATANQGSEATYESGFVIDKFPISRPNLTFSTLTVSNMSPEDSSIYLCSVQGTGGPTEAFFGQGTRLTVV.